This T cell receptor beta chain was captured by sequencing in a study of shared clonotypes between healthy human individuals. Points from the study as a whole: The sharing of 5% to 6.5% of naive CD4 clonotypes was seen across several donors. Having only a few donors restricted how much genetic and exposure-history diversity was captured.

CDR1 and CDR2 from the germline V gene are SGHTA and FQGNSA. This CDR3 has 14 amino acids. Trimming took off 5 bases at V and 3 bases at J, with 14 bases between the two ends. Details on this clone: What it recognizes is unknown.

Genomic DNA per cell subset filled all wells of several immunoSEQ plates. Clones were read by immunoSEQ multiplex PCR, and TCRdb kept only the in-frame ones, dropping some. The data contain a few hundred thousand clones, 90% to 98% of them seen just once; the ten biggest clones take up about 0.32%. The chain couples TRBV7-2 to TRBJ2-7, with D perhaps matching TRBD1 (6 bases). This receptor was obtained from a man aged 25 to 40 in good health. What was sequenced was memory CD8+ T cells sorted from blood. The subset was: CD45RO+ cells pooled with CCR7-negative TemRA cells. The CDR3 DNA is TGTGCCAGCAGCGAACAGGGTCTACGCTACGAGCAGTACTTC. Its translation: CASSEQGLRYEQYF.